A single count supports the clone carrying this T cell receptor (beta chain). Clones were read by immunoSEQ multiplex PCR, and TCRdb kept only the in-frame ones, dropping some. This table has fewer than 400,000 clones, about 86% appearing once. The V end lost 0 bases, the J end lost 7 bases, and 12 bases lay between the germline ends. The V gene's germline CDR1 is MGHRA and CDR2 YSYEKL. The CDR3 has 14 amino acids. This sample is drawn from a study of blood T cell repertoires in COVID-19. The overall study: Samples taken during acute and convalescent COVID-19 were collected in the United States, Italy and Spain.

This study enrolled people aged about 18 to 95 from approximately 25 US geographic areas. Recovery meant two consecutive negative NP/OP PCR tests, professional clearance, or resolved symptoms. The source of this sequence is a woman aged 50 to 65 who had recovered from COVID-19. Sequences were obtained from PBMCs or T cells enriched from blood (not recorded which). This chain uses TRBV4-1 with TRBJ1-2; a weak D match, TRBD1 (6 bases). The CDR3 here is CASSQEGAIGGYTF. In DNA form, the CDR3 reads TGCGCCAGCAGCCAAGAGGGGGCGATTGGTGGCTACACCTTC.